The 3 T cell receptor beta chains below were found in one sample sequenced in a study of lymphopenia after photon versus proton radiotherapy. The table came from immunoSEQ multiplex PCR; TCRdb's copy has only in-frame clones and leaves some out. The sample lists some 40,000 clones; about 86% were seen once. The sequencing used peripheral blood, collected from a patient treated with proton-based radiotherapy. The receptors stem from a woman aged 70-85 years with pancreatic cancer. Some clones in this sample may be carry-over from other donors' samples.

The rearrangement links TRBV2 to TRBJ2-1, with TRBD2 identical over 14 bases. CDR1 and CDR2 (germline): SNHLY, FYNNEI. The junction had 3 bases not matched to a gene; V was cut back by 4 bases and J by 7 bases. The CDR3 sequence is 15 residues long. The CDR3 loop reads CASSGTSGRRNEQFF. The CDR3 nucleotides read TGTGCCAGCAGTGGGACTAGCGGGAGGCGAAATGAGCAGTTCTTC.

The chain is built from TRBV10-3 and TRBJ2-5, with D possibly matching TRBD1 (6 bases). CDR1 ENHRY and CDR2 SYGVKD come from the germline V gene. This CDR3 has 14 residues. The V end was cut by 0 bases, the J end by 3 bases, with 8 bases between. This CDR3 reads CAISESTGEETQYF. Here the CDR3 DNA reads TGTGCCATCAGTGAGTCGACAGGCGAAGAGACCCAGTACTTC.

The chain recombines TRBV7-2 with TRBJ2-1; 11 bases agree with TRBD2. CDR3 size: 15 residues. Germline V gene lookup returns CDR1 SGHTA and CDR2 FQGNSA. Germline trimming cut 2 bases from V and 10 bases from J; bases unmatched to any gene: 7. The CDR3 coding sequence is TGTGCCAGCAGCTTAACTAGCGGGAGCCAGACGGAGCAGTTCTTC. As protein: CASSLTSGSQTEQFF.